This paragraph reports one TCR beta chain. This sample also contains other DNA sequences that code for the same CDR3. Only in-frame clones appear in the TCRdb table, and some are missing; sequencing was by immunoSEQ multiplex PCR. This sample has 25,000 to 35,000 clones, with 85% found just once. The data were obtained in a study of multiple sclerosis patients with progressive multifocal leukoencephalopathy. This CDR3 is 14 amino acids long. Germline V CDR1 and CDR2: MNHEY, SVGAGI. The V end was cut by 0 bases, the J end by 7 bases, with 7 bases between. Regarding time point: time of PML onset. After roughly 16 to 60 months on natalizumab, the natalizumab-treated patients developed PML.

This specimen consisted of PBMCs, obtained from a patient treated with natalizumab. This TCR came from a woman in her twenties or thirties with progressive multifocal leukoencephalopathy. The V gene is TRBV6-5, the J gene TRBJ1-6; D is ambiguous. Written as DNA, the CDR3 is TGTGCCAGCAGTTACTCCGGGGTGAATTCACCCCTCCACTTT. This codes for CASSYSGVNSPLHF.